Shown below are 8 T cell receptor beta chains from a single sample sequenced in a study of T cells in Graves' hyperthyroidism and ophthalmopathy. TCR beta CDR3 region amplification was performed from RNA transcripts. TCR CDR3 underwent first-round RT-PCR with the HTBI primer set. TCRdb reprocessed the multiplex PCR reads via MiXCR and lists one record per CDR3 protein. The sample lists around 440,000 distinct CDR3 sequences, approximately 15% occurring once. Sequenced input: blood. These receptor sequences come from a young woman with Graves' hyperthyroidism.

This clonotype was recorded at least ten times. This chain uses TRBV19 with TRBJ1-2; TRBD1 might be the D (6 bases). The CDR3 covers 16 residues. CDR1 and CDR2 (germline): LNHDA, SQIVND (reference sequence). Trimming pared 7 bases from V and 0 bases from J, leaving 18 bases between. The CDR3 DNA is TGTGCCAGTACCCTAAGAGGGGGAGTAACTAACTATGGCTACACCTTC. Encoded protein: CASTLRGGVTNYGYTF.

At least ten counts were recorded for this clonotype. This sequence joins TRBV3-1 and TRBJ1-1; D unclear. The germline V and J ends were trimmed by 3 bases and 5 bases, with 13 bases remaining between them. This CDR3 has 14 amino acids. Germline loops: CDR1 LGHDT, CDR2 YNNKEL (reference sequence). This CDR3 reads CASSHRARVTEAFF. The CDR3 DNA is TGTGCCAGCAGCCATCGCGCGCGGGTTACTGAAGCTTTCTTT.

The rearrangement joins TRBV28 to TRBJ2-7; D gene uncertain. The germline V gene has CDR1 MDHEN and CDR2 SYDVKM. There are 13 residues in the CDR3. The V end lost 6 bases, the J end lost 9 bases, and 18 bases lay between the germline ends. CDR3 sequence (DNA): TGTGCCAGCAGCTTTCTAGGGCGGTCGGGGCAGTACTTC. Protein sequence: CASSFLGRSGQYF.

This clonotype occurred many times. The V and J genes are TRBV18 and TRBJ2-5; 9 bases align to TRBD1. The CDR3 has 14 amino acids. The trim removed 2 bases at V and 5 bases at J, leaving 3 bases unmatched. Germline CDR1 KGHSH, CDR2 LQKENI. CDR3 amino acids: CASSPGQGLETQYF. The CDR3 region has the DNA TGTGCCAGCTCACCAGGACAGGGGCTGGAGACCCAGTACTTC. Supplemented by reference TRBV18 and TRBJ2-5, the full variable domain reads NAGVMQNPRHLVRRRGQEARLRCSPMKGHSHVYWYRQLPEEGLKFMVYLQKENIIDESGMPKERFSAEFPKEGPSILRIQQVVRGDSAAYFCASSPGQGLETQYFGPGTRLLVL.

This clonotype showed up many times. The rearrangement joins TRBV5-1 to TRBJ1-1, with 7 nucleotides matching TRBD1. Germline loops: CDR1 SGHRS, CDR2 YFSETQ. The trim removed 5 bases at V and 0 bases at J, leaving 10 bases unmatched. This CDR3 has 16 amino acids. CDR3 in DNA: TGCGCCAGCAGTTCTCGGACAGGATCCATGAACACTGAAGCTTTCTTT. This sequence encodes CASSSRTGSMNTEAFF.

The sample holds a few counts of this clonotype. The chain is built from TRBV11-1 and TRBJ2-1, with TRBD2 identical over 12 bases. CDR3 length: 17 residues. The germline CDR1 and CDR2 sequences are SGHAT and FQDESV (reference sequence). Trimming removed 0 bases from V and 9 bases from J; junction bases left unmatched: 9. The CDR3: CASSLARLAGESTEQFF. CDR3 bases: TGTGCCAGCAGCTTAGCGAGACTAGCGGGAGAATCTACTGAGCAGTTCTTC.

This clonotype was detected many times. The J gene is TRBJ2-5, the V gene TRBV7-2, with 9 bases identical to TRBD2. The CDR3 covers 13 residues. V dropped 7 bases and J dropped 2; count of bases not matched to a gene: 2. Germline V lookup: CDR1 SGHTA, CDR2 FQGNSA. CDR3 residues: CASKAGGQETQYF. CDR3 in DNA: TGTGCCAGCAAAGCGGGAGGACAAGAGACCCAGTACTTC.

At least ten counts were recorded for this clonotype. This chain joins TRBV9 and TRBJ2-2, with D uncertain. Trimming shortened V by 0 bases and J by 6 bases, and 9 bases separated the two germline ends. The germline V gene encodes CDR1 SGDLS and CDR2 YYNGEE. The CDR3 totals 14 residues. The CDR3, as DNA: TGTGCCAGCAGCGTAGGGAAGGGCCCCGGGGAGCTGTTTTTT. Its translation is CASSVGKGPGELFF.